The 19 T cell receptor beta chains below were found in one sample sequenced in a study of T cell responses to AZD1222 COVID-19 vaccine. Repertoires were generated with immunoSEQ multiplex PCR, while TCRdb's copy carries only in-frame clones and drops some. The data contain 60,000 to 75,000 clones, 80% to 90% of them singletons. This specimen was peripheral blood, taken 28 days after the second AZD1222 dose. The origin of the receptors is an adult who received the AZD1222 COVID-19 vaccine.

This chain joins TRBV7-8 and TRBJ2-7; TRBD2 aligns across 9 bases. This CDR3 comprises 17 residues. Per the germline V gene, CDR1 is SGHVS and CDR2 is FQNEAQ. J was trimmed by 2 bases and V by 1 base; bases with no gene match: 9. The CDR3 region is CASSLGLAERLTYEQYF. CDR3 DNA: TGTGCCAGCAGCTTAGGACTAGCGGAGCGATTAACCTACGAGCAGTACTTC.

The CDR3 loop is CASSLTGTSGRSSLDYEQYF. DNA for the CDR3: TGCGCCAGCAGCTTGACCGGGACTAGCGGGAGGTCCTCCTTAGACTACGAGCAGTACTTC. The chain employs TRBV5-1 and TRBJ2-7, with 15 bases fitting TRBD2. The CDR3 length is 20 residues. Germline lookup yields CDR1 SGHRS and CDR2 YFSETQ. V trimming: 1 base; J trimming: 3 bases; junction bases outside the gene matches: 14.

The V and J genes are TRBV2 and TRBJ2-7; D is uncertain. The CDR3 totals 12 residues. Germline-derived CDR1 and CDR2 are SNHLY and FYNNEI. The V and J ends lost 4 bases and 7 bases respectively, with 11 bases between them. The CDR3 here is CASSGLPREQYF. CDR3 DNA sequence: TGTGCCAGCAGTGGTTTGCCTCGTGAGCAGTACTTC.

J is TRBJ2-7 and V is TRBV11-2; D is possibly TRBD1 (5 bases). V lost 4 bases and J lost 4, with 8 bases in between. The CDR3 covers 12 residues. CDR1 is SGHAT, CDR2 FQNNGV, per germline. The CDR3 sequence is CASSSQGYEQYF. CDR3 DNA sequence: TGTGCCAGCAGCTCGCAGGGTTACGAGCAGTACTTC.

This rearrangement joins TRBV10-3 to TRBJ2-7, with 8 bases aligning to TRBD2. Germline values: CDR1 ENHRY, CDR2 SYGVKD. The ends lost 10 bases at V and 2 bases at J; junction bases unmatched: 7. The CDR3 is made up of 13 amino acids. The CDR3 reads CATGGAGTYEQYF. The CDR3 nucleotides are TGTGCCACCGGGGGGGCGGGGACCTACGAGCAGTACTTC.

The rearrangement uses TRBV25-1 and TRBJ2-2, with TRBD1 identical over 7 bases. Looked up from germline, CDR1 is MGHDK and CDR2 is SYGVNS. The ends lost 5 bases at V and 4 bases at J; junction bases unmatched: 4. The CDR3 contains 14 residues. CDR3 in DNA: TGTGCCAGCAGTTCTTACAGGGGCACCGGGGAGCTGTTTTTT. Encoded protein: CASSSYRGTGELFF. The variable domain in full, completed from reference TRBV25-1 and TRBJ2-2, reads EADIYQTPRYLVIGTGKKITLECSQTMGHDKMYWYQQDPGMELHLIHYSYGVNSTEKGDLSSESTVSRIRTEHFPLTLESARPSHTSQYLCASSSYRGTGELFFGEGSRLTVL.

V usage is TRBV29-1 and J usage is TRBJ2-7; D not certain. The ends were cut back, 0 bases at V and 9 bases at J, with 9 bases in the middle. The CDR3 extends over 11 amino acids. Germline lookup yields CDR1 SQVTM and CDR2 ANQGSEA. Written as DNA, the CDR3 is TGCAGCGTTGAAGATCTCGTTGGGCAGTACTTC. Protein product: CSVEDLVGQYF.

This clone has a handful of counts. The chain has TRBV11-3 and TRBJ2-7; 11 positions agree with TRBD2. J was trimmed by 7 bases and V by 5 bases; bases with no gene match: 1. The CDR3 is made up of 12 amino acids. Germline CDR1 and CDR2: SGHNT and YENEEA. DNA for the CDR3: TGTGCCAGCAGCCGGACTAGCGGGGAGCAGTACTTC. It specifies CASSRTSGEQYF. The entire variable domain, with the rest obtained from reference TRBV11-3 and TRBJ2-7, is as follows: EAGVVQSPRYKIIEKKQPVAFWCNPISGHNTLYWYLQNLGQGPELLIRYENEEAVDDSQLPKDRFSAERLKGVDSTLKIQPAELGDSAVYLCASSRTSGEQYFGPGTRLTVT.

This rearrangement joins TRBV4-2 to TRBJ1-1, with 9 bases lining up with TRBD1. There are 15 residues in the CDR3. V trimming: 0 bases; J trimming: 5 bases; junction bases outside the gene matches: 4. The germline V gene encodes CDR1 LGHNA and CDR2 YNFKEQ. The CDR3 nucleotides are TGTGCCAGCAGCCAAGACGGGACAGGGATAACTGAAGCTTTCTTT. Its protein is CASSQDGTGITEAFF.

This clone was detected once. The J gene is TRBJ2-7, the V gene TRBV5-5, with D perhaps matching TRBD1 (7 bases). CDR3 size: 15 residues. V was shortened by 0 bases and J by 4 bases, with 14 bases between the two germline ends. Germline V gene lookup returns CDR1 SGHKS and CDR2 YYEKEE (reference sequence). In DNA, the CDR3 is TGTGCCAGCAGCTTGGTGCCAGGGGGGCAATACGAGCAGTACTTC. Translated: CASSLVPGGQYEQYF.

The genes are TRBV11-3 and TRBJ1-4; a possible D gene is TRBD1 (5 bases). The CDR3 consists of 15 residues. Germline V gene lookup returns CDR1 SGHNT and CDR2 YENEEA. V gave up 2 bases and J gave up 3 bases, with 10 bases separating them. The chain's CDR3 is CASSLTGTANEKLFF. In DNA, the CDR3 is TGTGCCAGCAGCTTAACCGGGACGGCTAATGAAAAACTGTTTTTT. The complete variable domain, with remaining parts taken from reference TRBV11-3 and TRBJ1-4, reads EAGVVQSPRYKIIEKKQPVAFWCNPISGHNTLYWYLQNLGQGPELLIRYENEEAVDDSQLPKDRFSAERLKGVDSTLKIQPAELGDSAVYLCASSLTGTANEKLFFGSGTQLSVL.

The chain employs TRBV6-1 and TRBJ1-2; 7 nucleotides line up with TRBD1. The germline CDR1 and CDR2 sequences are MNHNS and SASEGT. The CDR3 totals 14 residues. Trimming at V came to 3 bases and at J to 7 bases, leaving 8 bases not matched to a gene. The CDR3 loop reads CASSDERGLGGYTF. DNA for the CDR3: TGTGCCAGCAGTGACGAAAGGGGGCTAGGTGGCTACACCTTC.

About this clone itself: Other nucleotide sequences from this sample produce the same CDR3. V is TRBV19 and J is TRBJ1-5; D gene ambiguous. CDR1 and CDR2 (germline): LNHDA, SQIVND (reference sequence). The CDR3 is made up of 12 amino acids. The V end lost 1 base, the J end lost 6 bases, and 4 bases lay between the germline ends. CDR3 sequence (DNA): TGTGCCAGTAGTATAGCGGGTCAGCCCCAGCATTTT. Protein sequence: CASSIAGQPQHF.

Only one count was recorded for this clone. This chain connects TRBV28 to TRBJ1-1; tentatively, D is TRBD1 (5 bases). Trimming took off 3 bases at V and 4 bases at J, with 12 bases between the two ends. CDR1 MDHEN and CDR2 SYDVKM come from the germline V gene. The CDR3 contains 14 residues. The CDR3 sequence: CASSFRGGGTEAFF. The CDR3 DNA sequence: TGTGCCAGCAGTTTCCGGGGGGGAGGCACTGAAGCTTTCTTT.

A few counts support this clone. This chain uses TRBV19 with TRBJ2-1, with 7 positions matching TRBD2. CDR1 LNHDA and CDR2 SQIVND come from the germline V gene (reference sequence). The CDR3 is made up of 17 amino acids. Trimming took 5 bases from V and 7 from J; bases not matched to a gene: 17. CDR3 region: CASSPAEASGGRNEQFF. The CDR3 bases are TGTGCCAGTAGTCCCGCGGAGGCTAGCGGAGGGAGGAATGAGCAGTTCTTC.

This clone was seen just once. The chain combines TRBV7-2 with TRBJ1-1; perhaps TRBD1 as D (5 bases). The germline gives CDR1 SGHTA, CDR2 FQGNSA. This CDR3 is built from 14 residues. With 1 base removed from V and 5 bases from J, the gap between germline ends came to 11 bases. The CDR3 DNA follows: TGTGCCAGCAGCTTAGATCCGGGGGTGACTGAAGCTTTCTTT. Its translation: CASSLDPGVTEAFF.

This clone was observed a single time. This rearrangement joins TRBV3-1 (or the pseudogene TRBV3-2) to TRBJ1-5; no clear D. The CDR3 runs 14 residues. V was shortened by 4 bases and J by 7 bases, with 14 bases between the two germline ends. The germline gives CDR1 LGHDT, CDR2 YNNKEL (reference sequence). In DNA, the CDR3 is TGTGCCAGCAGCCTAGGGCGGGGAGGACAGCCCCAGCATTTT. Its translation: CASSLGRGGQPQHF.

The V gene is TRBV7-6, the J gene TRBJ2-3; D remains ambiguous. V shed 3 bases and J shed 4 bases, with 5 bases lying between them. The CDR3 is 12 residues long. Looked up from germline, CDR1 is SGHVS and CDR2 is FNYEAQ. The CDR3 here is CASSFPADTQYF. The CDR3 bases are TGTGCCAGCAGCTTTCCAGCAGATACGCAGTATTTT.

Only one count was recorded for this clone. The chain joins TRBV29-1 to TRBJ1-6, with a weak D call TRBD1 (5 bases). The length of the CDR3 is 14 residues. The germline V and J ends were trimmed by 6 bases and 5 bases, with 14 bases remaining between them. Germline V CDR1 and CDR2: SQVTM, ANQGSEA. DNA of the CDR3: TGCAGCGTGAGACAGCCTGGGGATAATTCACCCCTCCACTTT. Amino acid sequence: CSVRQPGDNSPLHF.